These T cell receptor beta chains were read from a single sample in a study of regulatory T cells in long-lasting Graves disease. Each CDR3 protein gets one entry after TCRdb re-called the multiplex PCR reads with MiXCR. Of some 370,000 distinct CDR3 sequences listed, around 23% are singletons. The sample in question was peripheral blood mononuclear cells (PBMCs), obtained when the disease was refractory, from a patient treated with antithyroid drugs. These receptors all come from a woman aged 40 to 50 with Graves disease. Both conserved end residues are part of each CDR3. The order of the fields is J gene, V gene, clone size, D gene, CDR3 protein, CDR3 DNA. The D gene is left open where the match is weak. Size tells how often a clone was seen (once, few, many) or the class of an expanded clone, and some rows leave it out.

J: TRBJ1-4
V: TRBV3-1
size: .
D: .
CDR3: CASSQDLFATNEKLFF
DNA: TGTGCCAGCAGCCAAGATCTGTTTGCAACTAATGAAAAACTGTTTTTT

J: TRBJ2-7
V: TRBV11-2
size: many
D: TRBD2
CDR3: CASSITSGGYYEQYF
DNA: TGTGCCAGCAGCATTACTAGCGGGGGGTACTACGAGCAGTACTTC

J: TRBJ2-4
V: TRBV28
size: many
D: .
CDR3: CASSSRVAKNIQYF
DNA: TGTGCCAGCAGCTCCAGGGTAGCCAAAAACATTCAGTACTTC

J: TRBJ2-3
V: TRBV7-8
size: .
D: .
CDR3: CASSLRVTIGRVGTDTQYF
DNA: TGTGCCAGCAGCTTAAGAGTAACTATAGGCCGAGTTGGCACAGATACGCAGTATTTT

J: TRBJ2-1
V: TRBV30
size: .
D: TRBD2
CDR3: CAWSVTSGSKNEQFF
DNA: TGTGCCTGGAGTGTGACTAGCGGGAGTAAAAATGAGCAGTTCTTC

J: TRBJ1-2
V: TRBV19
size: .
D: .
CDR3: CASSTNRESHGYTF
DNA: TGTGCCAGTAGTACAAACAGGGAATCTCATGGCTACACCTTC

J: TRBJ1-1
V: TRBV28
size: many
D: .
CDR3: CASKSGENTEAFF
DNA: TGTGCCAGCAAATCGGGAGAGAACACTGAAGCTTTCTTT

J: TRBJ1-1
V: TRBV11-2
size: .
D: TRBD1
CDR3: CASSPIKQGTTEAFF
DNA: TGTGCCAGCAGCCCCATAAAACAGGGGACCACTGAAGCTTTCTTT

J: TRBJ2-5
V: TRBV29-1
size: many
D: TRBD1
CDR3: CSFGQGQVETQYF
DNA: TGCAGCTTCGGACAGGGTCAAGTAGAGACCCAGTACTTC

J: TRBJ2-5
V: TRBV5-1
size: once
D: .
CDR3: CASTPPNQETQYF
DNA: TGCGCCAGCACCCCCCCAAACCAAGAGACCCAGTACTTC

J: TRBJ2-1
V: TRBV29-1
size: few
D: .
CDR3: CSVAVWGNEQFF
DNA: TGCAGCGTTGCGGTCTGGGGGAATGAGCAGTTCTTC

J: TRBJ2-7
V: TRBV20-1
size: few
D: TRBD2
CDR3: CSAITSGSAYEQYF
DNA: TGCAGTGCGATAACTAGCGGAAGCGCCTACGAGCAGTACTTC

J: TRBJ2-2
V: TRBV16
size: many
D: TRBD1
CDR3: CASSHGTVTTGELFF
DNA: TGTGCCAGCAGCCATGGGACAGTTACCACCGGGGAGCTGTTTTTT

J: TRBJ1-6
V: TRBV20-1
size: few
D: TRBD1
CDR3: CSAPGGNNSPLHF
DNA: TGCAGTGCACCAGGGGGGAATAATTCACCCCTCCACTTT

J: TRBJ2-7
V: TRBV5-6
size: many
D: .
CDR3: CASSFTGSSYEQYF
DNA: TGTGCCAGCAGCTTCACAGGGTCTTCCTACGAGCAGTACTTC

J: TRBJ1-1
V: TRBV5-1
size: .
D: .
CDR3: CASSRQKTPKEGGNTEAFF
DNA: TGCGCCAGCAGCCGCCAAAAGACTCCCAAGGAGGGGGGGAACACTGAAGCTTTCTTT

J: TRBJ2-7
V: TRBV29-1
size: .
D: .
CDR3: CSVTHYRSYEQYF
DNA: TGCAGCGTCACACATTACAGGTCCTACGAGCAGTACTTC

J: TRBJ2-1
V: TRBV7-9
size: .
D: .
CDR3: CASSLVWYSSYNEQFF
DNA: TGTGCCAGCAGCTTAGTATGGTACAGCTCCTACAATGAGCAGTTCTTC

J: TRBJ2-7
V: TRBV19
size: few
D: TRBD2
CDR3: CASRKIAGGLWEQYF
DNA: TGTGCCAGCAGAAAAATAGCGGGAGGCTTATGGGAGCAGTACTTC

J: TRBJ1-2
V: TRBV20-1
size: many
D: .
CDR3: CSARRSSYGYTF
DNA: TGCAGTGCTAGGAGGAGCTCCTATGGCTACACCTTC

J: TRBJ2-7
V: TRBV7-2
size: .
D: TRBD1
CDR3: CASSWGTGVYEQYF
DNA: TGTGCCAGCAGCTGGGGGACAGGGGTCTACGAGCAGTACTTC

J: TRBJ2-7
V: TRBV28
size: many
D: .
CDR3: CASKEGNLGEQYF
DNA: TGTGCCAGCAAGGAAGGCAACCTGGGGGAGCAGTACTTC

J: TRBJ2-7
V: TRBV27
size: once
D: .
CDR3: CASSPTPPGPRVLGEQYF
DNA: TGTGCCAGCAGTCCGACACCCCCGGGACCCCGGGTTCTCGGCGAGCAGTACTTC

J: TRBJ1-1
V: TRBV7-8
size: .
D: TRBD1
CDR3: CASSWGNRGETEAFF
DNA: TGTGCCAGCAGCTGGGGGAACAGGGGCGAGACTGAAGCTTTCTTT

J: TRBJ1-5
V: TRBV6-1
size: many
D: .
CDR3: CASIATAEGQPQHF
DNA: TGTGCCAGCATCGCGACGGCGGAGGGCCAGCCCCAGCATTTT

J: TRBJ1-6
V: TRBV28
size: many
D: TRBD1
CDR3: CASSPDRVSPLHF
DNA: TGTGCCAGCAGCCCCGACAGGGTTTCACCCCTCCACTTT

J: TRBJ2-7
V: TRBV28
size: many
D: TRBD1
CDR3: CASSSPGQGHNEQYF
DNA: TGTGCCAGCAGTTCCCCTGGACAGGGTCATAACGAGCAGTACTTC

J: TRBJ2-7
V: TRBV29-1
size: many
D: TRBD2
CDR3: CSVYLYLTSGVAREQYF
DNA: TGCAGCGTTTACCTCTACCTGACTAGCGGGGTTGCCAGGGAGCAGTACTTC

J: TRBJ2-7
V: TRBV10-3
size: .
D: .
CDR3: CAISGEATYEQYF
DNA: TGTGCCATCAGTGGCGAGGCAACCTACGAGCAGTACTTC

J: TRBJ2-7
V: TRBV7-6
size: few
D: TRBD1
CDR3: CASRSIPGQGSHEQYF
DNA: TGTGCCAGCAGATCTATACCGGGACAGGGATCCCACGAGCAGTACTTC

J: TRBJ2-1
V: TRBV11-2
size: .
D: .
CDR3: CASSLGFSEQYNEQFF
DNA: TGTGCCAGCAGCTTAGGTTTTAGCGAACAATACAATGAGCAGTTCTTC

J: TRBJ1-5
V: TRBV12-3/TRBV12-4
size: once
D: TRBD1
CDR3: CASRRGIQPQHF
DNA: TGTGCCAGCCGCAGGGGGATCCAGCCCCAGCATTTT

J: TRBJ2-4
V: TRBV6-1
size: .
D: TRBD1
CDR3: CASSRDRDVKNIQYF
DNA: TGTGCCAGCAGCCGGGACAGGGATGTCAAAAACATTCAGTACTTC

J: TRBJ1-1
V: TRBV15
size: many
D: .
CDR3: CATSRVARGEAFF
DNA: TGTGCCACCAGCAGAGTCGCCCGTGGTGAAGCTTTCTTT

J: TRBJ2-2
V: TRBV15
size: .
D: .
CDR3: CATSRVGGANTGELSF
DNA: TGTGCCACCAGCAGAGTGGGCGGCGCGAACACCGGGGAGCTGTCTTTT

J: TRBJ2-7
V: TRBV15
size: .
D: .
CDR3: CATSREGGGFEQHF
DNA: TGTGCCACCAGCAGAGAAGGGGGGGGGTTCGAGCAGCACTTC

J: TRBJ2-7
V: TRBV5-1
size: .
D: TRBD1
CDR3: CASSLSLTGTGYEQYF
DNA: TGCGCCAGCAGCCTCAGCCTGACCGGGACAGGATACGAGCAGTACTTC

J: TRBJ2-1
V: TRBV2
size: .
D: TRBD1
CDR3: CASSTRDRWDEQFF
DNA: TGTGCCAGCAGTACCCGGGACAGGTGGGATGAGCAGTTCTTC

J: TRBJ1-5
V: TRBV18
size: .
D: .
CDR3: CASSPEPSLGQPQHF
DNA: TGTGCCAGCTCACCGGAACCTAGTTTGGGACAGCCCCAGCATTTT

J: TRBJ1-5
V: TRBV3-1
size: .
D: .
CDR3: CASSQGEGKPQHF
DNA: TGTGCCAGCAGCCAAGGGGAAGGTAAGCCCCAGCATTTT

J: TRBJ2-7
V: TRBV14
size: .
D: .
CDR3: CASSQDAFDYEQYF
DNA: TGTGCCAGCAGCCAGGACGCCTTTGACTACGAGCAGTACTTC

J: TRBJ1-5
V: TRBV4-1
size: .
D: .
CDR3: CASSQDFLRFGGNQPQHF
DNA: TGCGCCAGCAGCCAAGATTTCTTGCGGTTCGGGGGTAATCAGCCCCAGCATTTT